Below are 27 T cell receptor beta chains sequenced from a single sample in a study of T cells in tuberculosis. TCRdb's table, derived via immunoSEQ multiplex PCR, lists solely in-frame clones and lacks some. The sample includes 35,000 to 40,000 clones, almost 95% of them seen just once. What was sequenced was PBMCs. Receptors were obtained from a donor under 30 with latent tuberculosis or without tuberculosis infection. Some clones in this sample may be carry-over from other donors' samples.

The chain uses TRBV29-1 and TRBJ1-3; 7 bases map to TRBD1. The germline V gene has CDR1 SQVTM and CDR2 ANQGSEA. The J segment lost 0 bases and the V segment lost 0 bases, leaving 11 bases of the junction unmatched. There are 18 residues in the CDR3. The DNA for the CDR3 is TGCAGCGTTGAAGAACGCTGGGACAGAGCCGGCTCTGGAAACACCATATATTTT. Translating it yields CSVEERWDRAGSGNTIYF. Full variable domain (rest looked up from reference TRBV29-1 and TRBJ1-3): SAVISQKPSRDICQRGTSLTIQCQVDSQVTMMFWYRQQPGQSLTLIATANQGSEATYESGFVIDKFPISRPNLTFSTLTVSNMSPEDSSIYLCSVEERWDRAGSGNTIYFGEGSWLTVV.

The chain links TRBV4-3 to TRBJ2-4, with D possibly being TRBD2 (5 bases). V was shortened by 2 bases and J by 9 bases, with 17 bases between the two germline ends. The CDR3 is 15 amino acids. Per germline, CDR1 LGHNA and CDR2 YSLEER. CDR3 in DNA: TGCGCCAGCAGCCAAATCGCTGAAGGAGGAGTCATTCAGTACTTC. Amino acid sequence: CASSQIAEGGVIQYF.

This chain links TRBV10-3 with TRBJ1-2; D might be TRBD1 (6 bases). Germline V gene sequence: CDR1 ENHRY, CDR2 SYGVKD. The length of the CDR3 is 16 residues. Trimming took 3 bases from V and 7 from J, leaving 21 bases between them. The CDR3, as DNA: TGTGCCATCAGTGATATACAGGGTTCCCCTCAAAGTGGCTACACCTTC. This sequence encodes CAISDIQGSPQSGYTF.

The chain couples TRBV11-2 to TRBJ1-4, with D possibly being TRBD1 (5 bases). V was shortened by 5 bases and J by 7 bases, with 11 bases between the two germline ends. The germline gives CDR1 SGHAT, CDR2 FQNNGV. CDR3 size: 13 residues. The CDR3: CASSIDSREKLFF. The DNA for the CDR3 is TGTGCCAGCAGCATCGACAGTCGTGAAAAACTGTTTTTT.

The V gene is TRBV2, the J gene TRBJ2-2, with 9 bases fitting TRBD1. Germline CDR1 SNHLY, CDR2 FYNNEI. J lost 4 bases, V lost 5 bases, and 5 bases had no gene match. This CDR3 has 15 residues. The CDR3 sequence: CASSRTGGGTGELFF. The CDR3 DNA reads TGTGCCAGCAGTCGTACAGGGGGCGGCACCGGGGAGCTGTTTTTT.

This chain uses TRBV10-3 with TRBJ1-4; no clear D gene. Trimming pared 0 bases from V and 0 bases from J, leaving 11 bases between. CDR1 is ENHRY and CDR2 is SYGVKD in the germline V gene. The length of the CDR3 is 17 residues. The CDR3 here is CAISESKAEATNEKLFF. CDR3 bases: TGTGCCATCAGTGAGTCTAAAGCAGAGGCAACTAATGAAAAACTGTTTTTT.

The chain combines TRBV5-6 with TRBJ2-1, with 8 bases aligning to TRBD1. This CDR3 region has 13 residues. V gave up 4 bases and J gave up 8 bases; unmatched junction bases: 5. The germline V gene encodes CDR1 SGHDT and CDR2 YYEEEE. The CDR3 region has the DNA TGTGCCAGCAGCCACTACAGGGGGGATGAGCAGTTCTTC. The encoded protein is CASSHYRGDEQFF.

The chain is built from TRBV10-3 and TRBJ2-1; perhaps TRBD1 as D (7 bases). The V gene's germline CDR1 is ENHRY and CDR2 SYGVKD. V lost 10 bases and J 0 bases, leaving 25 bases between the germline ends. This CDR3 is built from 18 residues. CDR3: CATRGAESNPSSYNEQFF. The CDR3 DNA reads TGTGCCACCAGGGGGGCTGAGTCAAACCCTAGCTCCTACAATGAGCAGTTCTTC.

The chain couples TRBV5-1 to TRBJ1-1, with D perhaps matching TRBD1 (6 bases). Germline V lookup: CDR1 SGHRS, CDR2 YFSETQ. CDR3 size: 14 residues. The V and J ends lost 0 bases and 3 bases respectively, with 9 bases between them. The chain's CDR3 is CASSLGQVDTEAFF. The CDR3 region has the DNA TGCGCCAGCAGCTTGGGACAGGTGGACACTGAAGCTTTCTTT.

The J gene is TRBJ2-3, the V gene TRBV19; TRBD2 aligns across 7 bases. V gave up 7 bases and J gave up 3 bases; unmatched junction bases: 10. The germline V gene encodes CDR1 LNHDA and CDR2 SQIVND (reference sequence). The CDR3 loop spans 15 amino acids. CDR3 coding DNA: TGTGCCAGTACCCTTCGGGGGGTACGGACAGATACGCAGTATTTT. Amino acid sequence: CASTLRGVRTDTQYF.

The V and J genes are TRBV29-1 and TRBJ2-3; D may be TRBD1 (6 bases). CDR1 SQVTM and CDR2 ANQGSEA come from the germline V gene. The V end was cut by 6 bases, the J end by 1 base, with 17 bases between. The CDR3 has 15 amino acids. The CDR3 sequence: CSVVTGTRRTDTQYF. CDR3 nucleotide sequence: TGCAGCGTGGTTACAGGGACAAGACGCACAGATACGCAGTATTTT.

This chain connects TRBV21-1 to TRBJ1-5. TRBV21-1 is a pseudogene. The CDR3 has 17 residues. CDR3 protein: CASSKARGFCSNQPQHF. The CDR3 nucleotides are TGTGCCAGCAGCAAAGCGCGAGGGTTTTGTAGCAATCAGCCCCAGCATTTT.

V is TRBV7-9 and J is TRBJ2-1; D perhaps matches TRBD2 (7 bases). CDR1 is SEHNR, CDR2 FQNEAQ, per germline (reference sequence). The V end was cut by 8 bases, the J end by 7 bases, with 12 bases between. This CDR3 region has 12 residues. The CDR3 bases are TGTGCCAGCGGGGGGGGCCTGAATGAGCAGTTCTTC. Translated: CASGGGLNEQFF.

This chain links TRBV29-1 with TRBJ2-7; 8 bases line up with TRBD1. This CDR3 contains 16 residues. The V segment lost 5 bases and the J segment 6 bases; nucleotides outside the gene matches: 18. Germline V lookup: CDR1 SQVTM, CDR2 ANQGSEA. The DNA of the CDR3 is TGCAGCGTTTCGGAGTTAGGGCAGGGGGCCCCTTTCGAGCAGTACTTC. Amino acid sequence: CSVSELGQGAPFEQYF.

The chain uses TRBV19 and TRBJ1-6, with D possibly matching TRBD1 (5 bases). CDR1 is LNHDA and CDR2 is SQIVND in the germline V gene (reference sequence). CDR3 length equals 15 residues. Trimming left V 5 bases short and J 4 bases short, with 12 bases between. CDR3 loop: CASSPGEGYNSPLHF. The DNA for the CDR3 is TGTGCCAGTAGTCCGGGGGAGGGGTATAATTCACCCCTCCACTTT.

This chain links TRBV10-3 with TRBJ2-3; TRBD2 matches at 7 bases. Germline loops: CDR1 ENHRY, CDR2 SYGVKD. This CDR3 contains 16 residues. J was trimmed by 2 bases and V by 1 base; bases with no gene match: 6. The CDR3 coding sequence is TGTGCCATCAGTGAGTTGCTAGCGGACTACACAGATACGCAGTATTTT. It is translated as CAISELLADYTDTQYF.

The chain recombines TRBV5-1 with TRBJ2-1, with unresolved D. Germline assignment: CDR1 SGHRS and CDR2 YFSETQ. This CDR3 is 14 amino acids long. V lost 5 bases and J lost 4, with 13 bases in between. This CDR3 is CASSHGVLYNEQFF. CDR3 DNA: TGCGCCAGCAGTCACGGAGTCTTATACAATGAGCAGTTCTTC.

The gene calls are TRBV27 and TRBJ2-7; 8 nucleotides align to TRBD1. The CDR3 loop spans 13 amino acids. From germline, CDR1 is MNHEY and CDR2 SMNVEV (reference sequence). V lost 8 bases, J lost 5 bases, and 8 bases stayed unmatched. CDR3 protein: CASYRDRSNEQYF. CDR3 DNA sequence: TGTGCCAGCTACCGGGACAGGTCCAACGAGCAGTACTTC.

The CDR3, as DNA: TGTGCCAGCAGCTTAGCCCCGGGACAGTTGAGGCAGACGAACACTGAAGCTTTCTTT. This translates into CASSLAPGQLRQTNTEAFF. The gene calls are TRBV7-6 and TRBJ1-1; 7 positions agree with TRBD1. Germline lookup yields CDR1 SGHVS and CDR2 FNYEAQ. V dropped 0 bases and J dropped 1; count of bases not matched to a gene: 14. This CDR3 has 19 residues. The full variable domain, in which reference TRBV7-6 and TRBJ1-1 provide the parts outside the CDR3, is GAGVSQSPRYKVTKRGQDVALRCDPISGHVSLYWYRQALGQGPEFLTYFNYEAQQDKSGLPNDRFSAERPEGSISTLTIQRTEQRDSAMYRCASSLAPGQLRQTNTEAFFGQGTRLTVV.

The chain joins TRBV4-3 to TRBJ1-2, with a possible D match to TRBD1 (6 bases). V was clipped by 0 bases and J by 8 bases, with 19 bases between them. Germline assignment: CDR1 LGHNA and CDR2 YSLEER. The CDR3 consists of 16 residues. CDR3 amino acids: CASSQDQGQPREGYTF. In nucleotides, the CDR3 is TGCGCCAGCAGCCAAGATCAAGGACAGCCTCGGGAAGGCTACACCTTC.

The rearrangement links TRBV6-1 to TRBJ1-1, with 7 bases aligning to TRBD1. This CDR3 region has 15 residues. V was pared by 7 bases and J by 4 bases, with 12 bases of the junction left unmatched. The germline V gene has CDR1 MNHNS and CDR2 SASEGT. CDR3 sequence: CASNDRVGFATEAFF. CDR3 nucleotides: TGTGCCAGCAACGACAGGGTGGGATTTGCCACTGAAGCTTTCTTT.

The V call is TRBV29-1, the J call TRBJ1-3, with 8 bases identical to TRBD1. CDR3 length: 12 residues. Germline trimming cut 5 bases from V and 4 bases from J; bases unmatched to any gene: 1. In germline, CDR1 is SQVTM, CDR2 ANQGSEA. CDR3 sequence: CSVWTGGNTIYF. CDR3 coding DNA: TGCAGCGTTTGGACAGGGGGAAACACCATATATTTT.

This chain links TRBV4-3 with TRBJ2-7; 7 positions match TRBD1. The CDR3 is 15 residues long. CDR1 is LGHNA and CDR2 is YSLEER in the germline V gene. The ends lost 0 bases at V and 1 base at J; junction bases unmatched: 3. The CDR3 DNA is TGCGCCAGCAGCCAAGATGGGACAGCTTCCTACGAGCAGTACTTC. Protein: CASSQDGTASYEQYF.

The V and J genes are TRBV30 and TRBJ1-1, with D hard to call. Germline loops: CDR1 GTSNPN, CDR2 SVGIG (reference sequence). Trimming took off 4 bases at V and 0 bases at J, with 12 bases between the two ends. The CDR3 is made up of 14 amino acids. CDR3 region: CAWTPGRMNTEAFF. CDR3 bases: TGTGCCTGGACCCCAGGCAGGATGAACACTGAAGCTTTCTTT.

This clone was seen a single time. The V call is TRBV18, the J call TRBJ2-1; perhaps TRBD1 as D (6 bases). The germline V gene encodes CDR1 KGHSH and CDR2 LQKENI. The length of the CDR3 is 13 residues. Between the trimmed V and J ends, which lost 8 bases and 6 bases, there was a span of 14 bases. The CDR3: CASGRQVGNEQFF. The CDR3 DNA reads TGTGCCAGCGGACGACAGGTGGGCAATGAGCAGTTCTTC.

The chain couples TRBV2 to TRBJ1-1; D might be TRBD1 (5 bases). Germline V gene lookup returns CDR1 SNHLY and CDR2 FYNNEI. V was clipped by 6 bases and J by 6 bases, with 14 bases between them. The CDR3 extends over 13 amino acids. The CDR3 sequence is CASSPMGLAEAFF. For the CDR3, the DNA is TGTGCCAGCAGCCCGATGGGACTCGCTGAAGCTTTCTTT. Combining the CDR3 with reference TRBV2 and TRBJ1-1 gives the whole variable domain EPEVTQTPSHQVTQMGQEVILRCVPISNHLYFYWYRQILGQKVEFLVSFYNNEISEKSEIFDDQFSVERPDGSNFTLKIRSTKLEDSAMYFCASSPMGLAEAFFGQGTRLTVV.

About this clone: A junction end diverges from the germline sequence, so it may reflect a read error. The chain links TRBV7-6 to TRBJ2-1, with 8 nucleotides matching TRBD1. The CDR3 is 20 residues long. Germline values: CDR1 SGHVS, CDR2 FNYEAQ. CDR3 sequence: CASSLAGRTGTLPETDEQFF. Here the CDR3 DNA reads TGTGCCAGCAGCCTAGCAGGGCGGACAGGGACCCTACCCGAGACTGATGAGCAGTTCTTC.